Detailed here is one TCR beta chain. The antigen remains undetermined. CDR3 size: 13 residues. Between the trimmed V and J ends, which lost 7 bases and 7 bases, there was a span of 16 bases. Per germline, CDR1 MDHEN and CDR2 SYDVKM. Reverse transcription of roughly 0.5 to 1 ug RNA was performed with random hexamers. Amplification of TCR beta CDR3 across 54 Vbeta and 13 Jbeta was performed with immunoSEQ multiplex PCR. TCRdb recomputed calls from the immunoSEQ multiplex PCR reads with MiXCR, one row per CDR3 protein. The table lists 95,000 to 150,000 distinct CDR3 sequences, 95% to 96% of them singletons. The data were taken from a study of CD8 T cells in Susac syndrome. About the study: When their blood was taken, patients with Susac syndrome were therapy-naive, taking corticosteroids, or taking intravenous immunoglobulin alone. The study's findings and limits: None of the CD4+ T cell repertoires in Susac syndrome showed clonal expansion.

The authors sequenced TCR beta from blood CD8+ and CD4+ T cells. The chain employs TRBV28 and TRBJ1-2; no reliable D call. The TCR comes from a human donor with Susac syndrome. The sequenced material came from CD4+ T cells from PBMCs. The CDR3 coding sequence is TGTGCCAGCACCCCACGGCTGGGTGGTGGCTACACCTTC. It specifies CASTPRLGGGYTF.